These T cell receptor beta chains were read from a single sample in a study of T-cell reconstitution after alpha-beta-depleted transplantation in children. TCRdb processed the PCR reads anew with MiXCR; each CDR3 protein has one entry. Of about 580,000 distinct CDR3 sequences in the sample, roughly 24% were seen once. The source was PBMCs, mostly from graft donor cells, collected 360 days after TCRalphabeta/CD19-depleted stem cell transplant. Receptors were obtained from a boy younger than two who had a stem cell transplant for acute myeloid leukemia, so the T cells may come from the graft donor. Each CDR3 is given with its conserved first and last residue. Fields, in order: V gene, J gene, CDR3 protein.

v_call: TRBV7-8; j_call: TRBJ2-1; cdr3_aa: CASSLRQGRDEQFF
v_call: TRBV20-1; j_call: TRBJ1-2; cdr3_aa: CSAVVRDRGDYGYTF
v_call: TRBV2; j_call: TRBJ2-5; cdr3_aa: CATAATGSETQYF
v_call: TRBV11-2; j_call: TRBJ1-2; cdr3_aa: CASSLLSGPEPQSYGYTF
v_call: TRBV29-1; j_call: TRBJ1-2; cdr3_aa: CSVGNREDYGYTF
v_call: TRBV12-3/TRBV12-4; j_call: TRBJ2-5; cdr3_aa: CASSFMKRGHQETQYF
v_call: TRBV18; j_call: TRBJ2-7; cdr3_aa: CASSRSSGGALMGIYEQYF
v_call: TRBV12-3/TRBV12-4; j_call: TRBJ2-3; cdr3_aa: CASSWGGRDTQYF
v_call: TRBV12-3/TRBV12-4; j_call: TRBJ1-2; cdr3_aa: CASSFRDRDFF
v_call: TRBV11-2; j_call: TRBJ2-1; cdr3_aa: CASSFSGTSSYNEQFF
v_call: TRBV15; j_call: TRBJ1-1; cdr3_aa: CATSRDRGGTGAFF
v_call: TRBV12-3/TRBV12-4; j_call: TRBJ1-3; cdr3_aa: CASSSASTIYF
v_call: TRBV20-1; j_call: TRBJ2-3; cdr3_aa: CSVMTSGEVTDTQYF
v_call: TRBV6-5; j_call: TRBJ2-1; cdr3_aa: CASSWNQGWSYNEQFF
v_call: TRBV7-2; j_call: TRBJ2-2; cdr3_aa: CASSTAGGENTGELFF
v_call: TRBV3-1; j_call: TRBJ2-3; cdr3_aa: CASSQGRTGYTDTQYF
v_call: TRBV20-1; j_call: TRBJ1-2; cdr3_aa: CSARVRSGGYGYTF
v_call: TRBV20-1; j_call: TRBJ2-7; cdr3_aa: CSARDTGLNEQYF
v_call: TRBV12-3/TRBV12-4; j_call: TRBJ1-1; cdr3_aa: CASSFQTNTEAFF
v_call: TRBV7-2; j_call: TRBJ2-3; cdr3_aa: CASSLARAADTQYF
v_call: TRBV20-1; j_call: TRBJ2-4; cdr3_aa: CSARGRTGHRNIQYF
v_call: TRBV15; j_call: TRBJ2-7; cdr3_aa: CATSRGAGMNEQYF
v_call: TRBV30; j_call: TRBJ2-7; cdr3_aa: CAWSVGQIYEQYF
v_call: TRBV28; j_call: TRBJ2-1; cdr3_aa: CASSFIAELSSYNEQFF
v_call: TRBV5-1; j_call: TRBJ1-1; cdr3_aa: CASSLSSRTWSNSDINPLEAFF
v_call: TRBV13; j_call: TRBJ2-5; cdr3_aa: CASSLGGGGPIKETQYF
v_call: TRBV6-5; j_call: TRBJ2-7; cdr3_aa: CASSYSKGSSYEQYF
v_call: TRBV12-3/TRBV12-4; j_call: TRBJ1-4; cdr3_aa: CASSFIAATNEKLFF
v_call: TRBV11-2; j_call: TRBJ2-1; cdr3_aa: CASSIRQLTYNEQFF
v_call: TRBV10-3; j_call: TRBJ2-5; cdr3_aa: CAIRSGMTGYDHGSFQETQYF
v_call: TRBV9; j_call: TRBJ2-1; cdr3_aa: CASSVVSSGGGEQFF
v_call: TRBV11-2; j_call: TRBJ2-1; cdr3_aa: CASSTAGTRGHNEQFF
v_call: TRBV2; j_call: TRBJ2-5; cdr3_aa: CASTEWAETQYF
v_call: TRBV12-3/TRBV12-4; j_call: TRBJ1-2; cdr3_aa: CASSPSSWKGYGYTF
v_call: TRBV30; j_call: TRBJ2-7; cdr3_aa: CAWSVGGVSYEQYF
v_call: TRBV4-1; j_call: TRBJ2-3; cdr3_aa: CASSQDPTGGYTDTQYF
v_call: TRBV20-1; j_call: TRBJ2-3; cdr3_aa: CSARDVLLPDTQYF
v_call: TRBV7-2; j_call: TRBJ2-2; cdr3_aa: CASSLVRQGSGELFF
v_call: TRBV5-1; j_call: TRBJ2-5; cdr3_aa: CASSFPNRDETQYF
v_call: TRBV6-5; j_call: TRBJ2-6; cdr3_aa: CASSYGQFFSGANVLTF
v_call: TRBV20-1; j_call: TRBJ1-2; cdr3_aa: CSATRVQNYGYTF
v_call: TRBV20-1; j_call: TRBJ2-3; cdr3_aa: CSARDQRGDTQYF